This TCR beta chain appears in the sequencing data of a study of blood T cell repertoires in COVID-19. V gave up 5 bases and J gave up 4 bases; unmatched junction bases: 5. The V gene's germline CDR1 is SGHAT and CDR2 FQNNGV. There are 14 residues in the CDR3. This table comes from immunoSEQ multiplex PCR, and its TCRdb copy is limited to in-frame clones, with some not included. The profile covers 140,000 to 150,000 clones, with around 81% appearing a single time and approximately 9.2% taken by the ten largest. V and J are TRBV11-2 and TRBJ1-1, with 9 bases identical to TRBD1. Sequencing was carried out using peripheral blood. The sequence derives from a human donor with acute or convalescent COVID-19. The donor label of this sample is uncertain. CDR3 sequence: CASSVLQGATEAFF. The CDR3 DNA reads as TGTGCCAGCAGCGTACTACAGGGGGCCACTGAAGCTTTCTTT.